The T cell receptor (beta chain) described here comes from a study of OX40 agonist ivuxolimab in advanced cancers. At the level of the study: Prior therapy, whether anti-PD-1, anti-PD-L1 or anti-CTLA-4, was allowed, and 40% had some.

The data were produced by immunoSEQ multiplex PCR, yet TCRdb's version contains in-frame clones alone and is incomplete. Of 90,000 to 100,000 clones in the sample, about 83% are singletons; the top ten hold approximately 0.5%. Trimming left V 2 bases short and J 2 bases short, with 7 bases between. Germline V gene data show CDR1 as SGHTA and CDR2 as FQGNSA. The CDR3 has 15 residues. The V call is TRBV7-2, the J call TRBJ2-6; D unresolved. The TCR sequence derives from an adult with an advanced solid tumor such as melanoma, head and neck, liver or kidney cancer. The sample was CD4+ or CD8+ T cells sorted from blood, taken in a trial of the OX40 agonist ivuxolimab. CDR3 sequence reads: CASSLFLPGANVLTF. The DNA for the CDR3 is TGTGCCAGCAGCTTATTCCTCCCTGGGGCCAACGTCCTGACTTTC.